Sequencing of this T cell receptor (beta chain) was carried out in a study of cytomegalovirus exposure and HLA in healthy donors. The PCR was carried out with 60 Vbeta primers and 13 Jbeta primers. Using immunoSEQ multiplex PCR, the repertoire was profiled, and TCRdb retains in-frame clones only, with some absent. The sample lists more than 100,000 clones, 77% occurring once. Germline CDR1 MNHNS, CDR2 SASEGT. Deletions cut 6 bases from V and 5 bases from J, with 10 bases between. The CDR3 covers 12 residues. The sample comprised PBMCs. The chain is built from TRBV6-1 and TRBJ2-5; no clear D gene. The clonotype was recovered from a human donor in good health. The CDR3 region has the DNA TGTGCCAGCAGAGAGCTATCTGAGACCCAGTACTTC. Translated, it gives CASRELSETQYF.